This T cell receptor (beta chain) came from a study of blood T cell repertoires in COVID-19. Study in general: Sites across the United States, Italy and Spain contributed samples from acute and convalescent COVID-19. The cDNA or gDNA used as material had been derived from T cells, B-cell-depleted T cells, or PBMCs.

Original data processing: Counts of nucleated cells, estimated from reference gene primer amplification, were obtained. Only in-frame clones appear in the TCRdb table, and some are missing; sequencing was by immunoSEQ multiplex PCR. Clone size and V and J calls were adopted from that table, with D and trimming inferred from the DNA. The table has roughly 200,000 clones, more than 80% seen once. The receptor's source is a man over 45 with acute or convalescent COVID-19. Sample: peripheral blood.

For the CDR3, the DNA is TGTGCCAGCAGCCCCACTAGCGGCGAGCAGTACGTC. This gives the protein CASSPTSGEQYV. The chain couples TRBV12-3 or TRBV12-4 to TRBJ2-7; 8 nucleotides align to TRBD2. This CDR3 contains 12 residues. V lost 6 bases and J lost 6; bases outside the gene matches: 4.